The T cell receptor beta chain under discussion was sequenced for a study of T cells in Graves' hyperthyroidism and ophthalmopathy. Amplification of TCR beta CDR3 regions used RNA as the template. During a first-round RT-PCR of the TCR CDR3, the HTBI primer set was used. TCRdb re-called the multiplex PCR reads through MiXCR, storing one row per CDR3 protein. Among some 570,000 distinct CDR3 sequences, about 14% were seen once, and the ten largest hold 7.1%. The V gene's germline CDR1 is GTSNPN and CDR2 SVGIG (reference sequence). The CDR3 has 11 amino acids. With 5 bases removed from V and 4 bases from J, the gap between germline ends came to 8 bases.

What was sequenced was blood. V usage is TRBV30 and J usage is TRBJ1-1; no definite D call. The source is a woman between 18 and 29 years old with Graves' ophthalmopathy. CDR3 region: CAWVRGTEAFF. For the CDR3, the DNA is TGTGCCTGGGTACGTGGCACTGAAGCTTTCTTT.